The 21 T cell receptor beta chains presented below share a single source sample, sequenced in a study of blood T cells in healthy people across ages. Together with a sample-barcoded 5' primer, a J-beta primer mix was included in a second PCR lasting roughly 6 to 12 cycles. Each CDR3 protein gets one entry after TCRdb re-called the 5' RACE reads with MiXCR. Of around 700,000 distinct CDR3 sequences detected, 25% appear once; the ten largest clones hold 9% to 9.5%. These data also formed part of another study, on T cells of mothers and their children.

The sequencing sample was made of blood. The receptors derive from a boy under 18 in good health.

CDR3 nucleotides: TGCAGCGTTGAGGCCAGGGTTGGGACTGAAGCTTTCTTT. It specifies CSVEARVGTEAFF. The chain links TRBV29-1 to TRBJ1-1, with D perhaps matching TRBD1 (5 bases). The germline V gene encodes CDR1 SQVTM and CDR2 ANQGSEA. The CDR3 totals 13 residues. The V gene lost 3 bases and the J gene lost 5 bases, with 13 bases spanning the gap.

This chain uses TRBV29-1 with TRBJ1-5; D gene ambiguous. Per germline, CDR1 SQVTM and CDR2 ANQGSEA. This CDR3 is 14 amino acids long. V was trimmed by 4 bases and J by 7 bases, leaving 17 bases between them. CDR3 DNA: TGCAGCGTTGGAGACGGTCCGGTCGGACAGCCCCAGCATTTT. Amino acids: CSVGDGPVGQPQHF.

This chain links TRBV10-3 with TRBJ1-1, with D perhaps TRBD1 (5 bases). This CDR3 has 17 residues. V was shortened by 0 bases and J by 1 base, with 15 bases between the two germline ends. CDR1 and CDR2 from the germline V gene are ENHRY and SYGVKD. This CDR3 reads CAISESSEGWGNTEAFF. The DNA of the CDR3 is TGTGCCATCAGTGAGTCGTCTGAGGGGTGGGGGAACACTGAAGCTTTCTTT.

For this clonotype: Because the CDR3's place on the DNA is in doubt, the DNA is left out and the CDR3 is given as listed by TCRdb. The genes are TRBV3-1 and TRBJ2-5; the D call TRBD1 from the table was never checked on the DNA. The germline V gene encodes CDR1 LGHDT and CDR2 YNNKEL (reference sequence). The CDR3 extends over 14 residues, inclusive of both ends. CDR3 residues: CASSQDNVGGGALF.

This chain uses TRBV3-1 with TRBJ2-3; possible D gene TRBD2, 5 bases. The CDR3 runs to 16 residues. Germline V gene data show CDR1 as LGHDT and CDR2 as YNNKEL (reference sequence). V dropped 0 bases and J dropped 4 bases, with 14 bases sitting between them. The CDR3 spells CASSQDAAIGADTQYF. For the CDR3, the DNA is TGTGCCAGCAGCCAAGACGCAGCGATCGGGGCAGATACGCAGTATTTT.

This clonotype showed up just a few times. The rearrangement joins TRBV21-1 to TRBJ2-7; the table's TRBD1 call for D was not verified on the DNA. TRBV21-1 is a known pseudogene. This CDR3 comprises 15 residues. Here the CDR3 DNA reads TGTGCCAGCTTAAAAGGGCCAGGGGCCTTCTACGAGCAGTACTTC. It codes for CASLKGPGAFYEQYF.

This chain links TRBV3-1 with TRBJ2-7; D ambiguous. The CDR3 contains 14 residues. Germline V gene data show CDR1 as LGHDT and CDR2 as YNNKEL (reference sequence). V was trimmed by 0 bases and J by 3 bases, leaving 9 bases between them. The CDR3 coding sequence is TGTGCCAGCAGCCAAGATACACAATTCTACGAGCAGTACTTC. The encoded protein is CASSQDTQFYEQYF.

The rearrangement links TRBV9 to TRBJ1-2; no reliable D call. The length of the CDR3 is 13 residues. Germline CDR1 reads SGDLS; CDR2 reads YYNGEE. V lost 0 bases and J 8 bases, leaving 11 bases between the germline ends. The CDR3 DNA is TGTGCCAGCAGCGTAGAGTTAGGGTTCGGCTACACCTTC. It yields the protein CASSVELGFGYTF. Full variable domain (remainder filled in from reference TRBV9 and TRBJ1-2): DSGVTQTPKHLITATGQRVTLRCSPRSGDLSVYWYQQSLDQGLQFLIQYYNGEERAKGNILERFSAQQFPDLHSELNLSSLELGDSALYFCASSVELGFGYTFGSGTRLTVV.

This clonotype was seen a few times. The chain couples TRBV20-1 to TRBJ2-2; D is possibly TRBD2 (5 bases). Trimming left V 3 bases short and J 4 bases short, with 18 bases between. This CDR3 spans 16 amino acids. CDR1 is DFQATT, CDR2 SNEGSKA, per germline (reference sequence). The CDR3 loop is CSARGSFEGSTGELFF. The CDR3 DNA is TGCAGTGCTAGGGGTTCGTTTGAAGGGAGCACCGGGGAGCTGTTTTTT.

V and J are TRBV6-5 and TRBJ1-1; weak D call: TRBD1 (5 bases). The V end was cut by 7 bases, the J end by 4 bases, with 13 bases between. The CDR3 contains 13 residues. The V gene's germline CDR1 is MNHEY and CDR2 SVGAGI. Written as DNA, the CDR3 is TGTGCCAGCATAAAGGGGATCGCCACTGAAGCTTTCTTT. Translated: CASIKGIATEAFF.

This clonotype was counted a few times. This rearrangement joins TRBV4-3 to TRBJ1-2; tentatively, D is TRBD1 (5 bases). V was pared by 1 base and J by 4 bases, with 7 bases between. The CDR3 contains 13 residues. Germline lookup yields CDR1 LGHNA and CDR2 YSLEER. In nucleotides, the CDR3 is TGCGCCAGCAGCCAAGGGACATTCTATGGCTACACCTTC. Its protein is CASSQGTFYGYTF.

This clonotype was picked up one time. The V call is TRBV7-9, the J call TRBJ1-5; 10 nucleotides match TRBD1. Trimming cost V 3 bases and J 0 bases; bases outside gene matches: 5. This CDR3 contains 17 residues. The germline V gene has CDR1 SEHNR and CDR2 FQNEAQ (reference sequence). CDR3: CASSLTGGWYSNQPQHF. CDR3 DNA: TGTGCCAGCAGCTTGACAGGGGGCTGGTATAGCAATCAGCCCCAGCATTTT.

This clonotype was counted a few times. V is TRBV6-6 and J is TRBJ2-5, with TRBD1 identical over 7 bases. Per germline, CDR1 MNHNY and CDR2 SVGAGI (reference sequence). The CDR3 totals 12 residues. J lost 13 bases, V lost 2 bases, and 7 bases had no gene match. The CDR3 is CASSYQDRVRYF. CDR3 nucleotide sequence: TGTGCCAGCAGTTACCAAGACAGGGTGCGGTACTTC.

CDR3 in DNA: TGTGCCAGCGGGATAAAGGCATACGAGCAGTACTTC. As protein: CASGIKAYEQYF. The chain uses TRBV6-6 and TRBJ2-7; D is uncertain. The CDR3 length is 12 residues. The V end was cut by 8 bases, the J end by 4 bases, with 12 bases between. Germline values: CDR1 MNHNY, CDR2 SVGAGI (reference sequence).

This chain links TRBV4-3 with TRBJ1-6, with 8 bases identical to TRBD1. The CDR3 is made up of 13 amino acids. CDR1 and CDR2 (germline): LGHNA, YSLEER. V lost 3 bases to trimming and J lost 8 bases; unmatched junction nucleotides: 0. This CDR3 reads CASSQDRDSPLHF. The CDR3 bases are TGCGCCAGCAGCCAGGACAGGGATTCACCCCTCCACTTT.

The rearrangement links TRBV28 to TRBJ2-7, with unresolved D. CDR1 is MDHEN and CDR2 is SYDVKM in the germline V gene. Trimming removed 5 bases from V and 5 bases from J, with 10 bases in between. The CDR3 is made up of 12 amino acids. The CDR3, as DNA: TGTGCCAGCAGTCTCCGTACCGACGAGCAGTACTTC. Protein product: CASSLRTDEQYF.

This clonotype was counted a few times. The junction differs from germline at one of its ends, possibly a read error. This chain uses TRBV27 with TRBJ2-7; no reliable D call. The CDR3 spans 15 residues. In germline, CDR1 is MNHEY, CDR2 SMNVEV (reference sequence). CDR3 bases: TGTGCCAGCAGTTTACTGTCTGACAAGTACTACGAGCAGTGCTTC. This codes for CASSLLSDKYYEQCF.

This clonotype was seen only a few times. The rearrangement links TRBV10-3 to TRBJ2-1; perhaps D is TRBD1 or TRBD2 (6 bases each). The J call may be incorrect, as the DNA end agrees better with TRBJ2-5. Per the germline V gene, CDR1 is ENHRY and CDR2 is SYGVKD. The CDR3 extends over 17 amino acids. The CDR3 region is CAISESGGGWALETQYF. The CDR3 nucleotides are TGTGCCATCAGTGAGTCAGGGGGAGGTTGGGCCTTGGAGACCCAGTACTTC.

This clonotype came up a few times. The chain uses TRBV7-9 and TRBJ2-7, with D tentatively TRBD1 or TRBD2 (5 bases each). Germline V gene sequence: CDR1 SEHNR, CDR2 FQNEAQ (reference sequence). The CDR3 is 13 amino acids. Trimming pared 2 bases from V and 5 bases from J, leaving 10 bases between. The CDR3 loop is CASSLSGTDEQYF. For the CDR3, the DNA is TGTGCCAGCAGCTTATCAGGGACGGACGAGCAGTACTTC.

V gene TRBV20-1 combines with J gene TRBJ2-4; D call uncertain. Germline V gene data show CDR1 as DFQATT and CDR2 as SNEGSKA (reference sequence). This CDR3 is 12 amino acids long. With 5 bases removed from V and 8 bases from J, the gap between germline ends came to 13 bases. The CDR3 here is CSAPWVRDIQYF. CDR3 bases: TGCAGTGCTCCGTGGGTACGGGACATTCAGTACTTC.

V and J are TRBV11-2 and TRBJ2-3; 7 positions agree with TRBD2. Germline V lookup: CDR1 SGHAT, CDR2 FQNNGV. CDR3 size: 16 residues. The ends lost 0 bases at V and 3 bases at J; junction bases unmatched: 6. The CDR3 DNA is TGTGCCAGCAGCTTAGATGTGGCGGGAGTTACAGATACGCAGTATTTT. Translation: CASSLDVAGVTDTQYF.